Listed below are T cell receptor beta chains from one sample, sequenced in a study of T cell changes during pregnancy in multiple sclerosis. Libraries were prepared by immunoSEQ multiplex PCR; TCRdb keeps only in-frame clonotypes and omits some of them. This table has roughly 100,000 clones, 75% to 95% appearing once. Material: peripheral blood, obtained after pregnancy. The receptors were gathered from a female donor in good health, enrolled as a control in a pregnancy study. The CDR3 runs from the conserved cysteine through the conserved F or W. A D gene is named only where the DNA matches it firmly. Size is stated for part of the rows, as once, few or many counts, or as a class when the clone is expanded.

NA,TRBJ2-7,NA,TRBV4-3,TGCGCCAGCAGCCAACGGACAGTTCCCTACGAGCAGTACTTC,CASSQRTVPYEQYF
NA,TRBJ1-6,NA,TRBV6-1,TGTGCCAGCAGTGAAGCGATCGGGGTATCATCACCCCTCCACTTT,CASSEAIGVSSPLHF
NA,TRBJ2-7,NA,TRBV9,TGTGCCAGCAGCAGGGACAAGCACGAGCAGTACTTC,CASSRDKHEQYF
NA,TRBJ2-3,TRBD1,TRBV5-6,TGTGCCAGCAGCCGAACTCGACAGGGGGGTAGCACAGATACGCAGTATTTT,CASSRTRQGGSTDTQYF
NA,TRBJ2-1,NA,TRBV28,TGTGCCAGCAGTTTCCAGACTAGTGAGCAGTTCTTC,CASSFQTSEQFF
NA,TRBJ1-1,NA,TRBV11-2,TGTGCCAGCAGCTTAGGGCTGAACACTGAAGCTTTCTTT,CASSLGLNTEAFF
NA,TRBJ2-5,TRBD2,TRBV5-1,TGCGCCAGCAGCTTAGCGGGATACATGTACGAGACCCAGTACTTC,CASSLAGYMYETQYF
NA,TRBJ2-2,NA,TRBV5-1,TGCGCCAGCAGCTTTACAGGGCAAGGCACCGGGGAGCTGTTTTTT,CASSFTGQGTGELFF
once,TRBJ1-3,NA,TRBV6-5,TGTGCCAGCAGTTCCCTCCAGGGGTCCTCTGGAAACACCATATATTTT,CASSSLQGSSGNTIYF
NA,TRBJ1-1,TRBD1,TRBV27,TGTGCCAGCAGTCCTGGACAGGGAGGAGGAACTGAAGCTTTCTTT,CASSPGQGGGTEAFF
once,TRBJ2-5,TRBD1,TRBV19,TGTGCCAGTAGTGCCTCCGGGACAGGGAACGAAGAGACCCAGTACTTC,CASSASGTGNEETQYF
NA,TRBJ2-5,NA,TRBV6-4,TGTGCCAGCAGTGACGTCCCTAGGCAGTACTTC,CASSDVPRQYF
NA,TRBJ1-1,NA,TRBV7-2,TGTGCCAGCAGCTGGAACAGGGCGGGTGAAGCTTTCTTT,CASSWNRAGEAFF
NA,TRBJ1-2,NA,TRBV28,TGTGCCAGCACCACAGGGTCCCTTGAAGGCTACACCTTC,CASTTGSLEGYTF
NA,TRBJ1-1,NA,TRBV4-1,TGCGCCAGCAGCCAAGTAAGGACATCTACTGAAGCTTTCTTT,CASSQVRTSTEAFF
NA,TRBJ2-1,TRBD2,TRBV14,TGTGCCAGCAGCCAGTATAGCGGGGGGTACAATGAGCAGTTCTTC,CASSQYSGGYNEQFF
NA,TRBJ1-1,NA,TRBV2,TGTGCCAGCAACAGGGTGGGCACTGAAGCTTTCTTT,CASNRVGTEAFF
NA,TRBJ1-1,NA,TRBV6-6,TGTGCCAGCAGTTACTCGAGGCACACTGAAGCTTTCTTT,CASSYSRHTEAFF
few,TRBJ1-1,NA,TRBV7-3,TGTGCCAGCAGCGGAACAGGGAGCACTGAAGCTTTCTTT,CASSGTGSTEAFF
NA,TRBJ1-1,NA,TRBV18,TGTGCCAGCTCCTCCGGGGGGGGGAACACTGAAGCTTTCTTT,CASSSGGGNTEAFF
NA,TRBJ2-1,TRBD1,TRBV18,TGTGCCAGCTCGGCTGGGACAGGGGTCAACAATGAGCAGTTCTTC,CASSAGTGVNNEQFF
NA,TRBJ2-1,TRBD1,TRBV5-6,TGTGCCAGCAGCTTGGGGACAGGGGGCTACAATGAGCAGTTCTTC,CASSLGTGGYNEQFF
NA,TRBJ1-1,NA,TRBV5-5,TGTGCCAGCAGCTTGGGTCTCTTACAGGTGAACACTGAAGCTTTCTTT,CASSLGLLQVNTEAFF
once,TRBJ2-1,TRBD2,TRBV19,TGTGCCAGTAGTGACTCTAGCGGGACTGAGCAGTTCTTC,CASSDSSGTEQFF
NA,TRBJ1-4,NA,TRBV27,TGTGCCAGCAGTTTCCGAAAGGGGCTAGATGAAAAACTGTTTTTT,CASSFRKGLDEKLFF
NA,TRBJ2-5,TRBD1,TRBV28,TGTGCCACAACGGGACAGATCGGCCAAGAGACCCAGTACTTC,CATTGQIGQETQYF
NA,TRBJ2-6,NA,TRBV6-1,TGTGCCAGCATGGGCTCCAAGTCTGGGGCCAACGTCCTGACTTTC,CASMGSKSGANVLTF
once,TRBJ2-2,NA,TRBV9,TGTGCCAGCAGCGATAGGACTAATAAGGGCGGGGAGCTGTTTTTT,CASSDRTNKGGELFF
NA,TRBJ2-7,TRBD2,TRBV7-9,TGTGCCAGCAGCTTAGAATTTAGCGGGGGAACCGAGCAGTACTTC,CASSLEFSGGTEQYF
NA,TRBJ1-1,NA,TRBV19,TGTGCCAGTAGTAACTACAGGGAATCTGAAGCTTTCTTT,CASSNYRESEAFF
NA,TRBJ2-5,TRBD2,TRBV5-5,TGTGCCAGCAGCCGGGGACTAGCGGGGGGGCCCGAGACCCAGTACTTC,CASSRGLAGGPETQYF
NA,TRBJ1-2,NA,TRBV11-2,TGTGCCAGCAGCTCCACAGAATTGGGTCATAAGGGCTACACCTTC,CASSSTELGHKGYTF
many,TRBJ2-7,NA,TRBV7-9,TGTGCCAGCAGCTCAAGGGGAGAGCAGTACTTC,CASSSRGEQYF
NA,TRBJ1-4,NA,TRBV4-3,TGCGCCAGCAGCCAACAGGGTAGTAATGAAAAACTGTTTTTT,CASSQQGSNEKLFF
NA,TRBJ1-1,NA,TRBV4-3,TGCGCCAGCAGCCAAGATAGGGGAATGAACACTGAAGCTTTCTTT,CASSQDRGMNTEAFF
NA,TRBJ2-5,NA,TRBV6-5,TGTGCCAGCACCAGGAGGACAGCCCAAGAGACCCAGTACTTC,CASTRRTAQETQYF
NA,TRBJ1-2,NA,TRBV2,TGTGCCAGCAGTGTATCAGGTTTTGCTGGCTACACCTTC,CASSVSGFAGYTF
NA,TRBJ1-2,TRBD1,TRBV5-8,TGTGCCAGCGACTCCAGGGGGAACTATGGCTACACCTTC,CASDSRGNYGYTF
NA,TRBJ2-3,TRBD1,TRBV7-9,TGTGCCAGCAGCTTACCCCGGGACAGGGCCCAAAAGGGCACAGATACGCAGTATTTT,CASSLPRDRAQKGTDTQYF
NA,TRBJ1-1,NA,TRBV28,TGTGCCAGCAGTTCACTAGGCTGGGAGGCTTTCTTT,CASSSLGWEAFF
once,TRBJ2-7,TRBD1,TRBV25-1,TGTGCCAGCAGTCCCGGGAACAGGGGGCAGCACGAGCAGTACTTC,CASSPGNRGQHEQYF